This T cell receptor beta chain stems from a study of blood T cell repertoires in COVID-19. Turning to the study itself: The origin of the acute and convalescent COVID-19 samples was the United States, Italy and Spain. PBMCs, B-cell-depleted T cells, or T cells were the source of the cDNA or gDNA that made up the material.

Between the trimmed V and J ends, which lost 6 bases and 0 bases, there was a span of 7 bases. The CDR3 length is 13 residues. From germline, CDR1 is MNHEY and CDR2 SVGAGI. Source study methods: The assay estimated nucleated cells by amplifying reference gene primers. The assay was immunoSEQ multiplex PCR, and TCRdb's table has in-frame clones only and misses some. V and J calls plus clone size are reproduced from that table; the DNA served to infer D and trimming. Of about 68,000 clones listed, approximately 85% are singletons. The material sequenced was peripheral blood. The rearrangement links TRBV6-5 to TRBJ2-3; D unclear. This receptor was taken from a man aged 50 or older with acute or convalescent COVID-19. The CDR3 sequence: CASRSDSTDTQYF. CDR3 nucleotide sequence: TGTGCCAGCAGGTCAGATAGCACAGATACGCAGTATTTT.